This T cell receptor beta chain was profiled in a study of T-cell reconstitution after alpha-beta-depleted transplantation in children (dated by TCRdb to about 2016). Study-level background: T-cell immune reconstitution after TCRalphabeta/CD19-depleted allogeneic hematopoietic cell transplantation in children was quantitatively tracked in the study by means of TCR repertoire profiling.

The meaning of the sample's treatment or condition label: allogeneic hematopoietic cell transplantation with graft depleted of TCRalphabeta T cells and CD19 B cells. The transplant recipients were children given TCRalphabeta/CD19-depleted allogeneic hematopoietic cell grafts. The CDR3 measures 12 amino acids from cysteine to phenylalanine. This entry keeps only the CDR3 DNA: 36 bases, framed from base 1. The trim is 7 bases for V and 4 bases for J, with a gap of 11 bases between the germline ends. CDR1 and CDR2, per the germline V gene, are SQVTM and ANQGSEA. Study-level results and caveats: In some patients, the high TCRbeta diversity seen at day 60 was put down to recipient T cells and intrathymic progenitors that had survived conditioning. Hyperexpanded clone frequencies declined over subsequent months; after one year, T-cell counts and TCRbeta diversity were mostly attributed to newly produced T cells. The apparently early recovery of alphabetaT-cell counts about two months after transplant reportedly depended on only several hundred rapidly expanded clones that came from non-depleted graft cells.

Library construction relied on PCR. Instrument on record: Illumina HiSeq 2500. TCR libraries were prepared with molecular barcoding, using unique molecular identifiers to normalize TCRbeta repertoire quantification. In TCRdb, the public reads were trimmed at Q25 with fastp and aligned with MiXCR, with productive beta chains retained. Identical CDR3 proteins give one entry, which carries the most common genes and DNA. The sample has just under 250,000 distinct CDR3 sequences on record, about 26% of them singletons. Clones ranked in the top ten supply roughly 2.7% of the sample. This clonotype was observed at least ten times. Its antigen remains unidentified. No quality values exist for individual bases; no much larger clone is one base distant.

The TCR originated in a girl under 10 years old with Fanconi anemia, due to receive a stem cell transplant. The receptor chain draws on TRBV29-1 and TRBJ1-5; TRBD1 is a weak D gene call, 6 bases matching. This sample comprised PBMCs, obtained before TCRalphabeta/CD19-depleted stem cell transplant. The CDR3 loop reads CSGGDTNQPQHF. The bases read TGCAGCGGGGGGGACACGAATCAGCCCCAGCATTTT.